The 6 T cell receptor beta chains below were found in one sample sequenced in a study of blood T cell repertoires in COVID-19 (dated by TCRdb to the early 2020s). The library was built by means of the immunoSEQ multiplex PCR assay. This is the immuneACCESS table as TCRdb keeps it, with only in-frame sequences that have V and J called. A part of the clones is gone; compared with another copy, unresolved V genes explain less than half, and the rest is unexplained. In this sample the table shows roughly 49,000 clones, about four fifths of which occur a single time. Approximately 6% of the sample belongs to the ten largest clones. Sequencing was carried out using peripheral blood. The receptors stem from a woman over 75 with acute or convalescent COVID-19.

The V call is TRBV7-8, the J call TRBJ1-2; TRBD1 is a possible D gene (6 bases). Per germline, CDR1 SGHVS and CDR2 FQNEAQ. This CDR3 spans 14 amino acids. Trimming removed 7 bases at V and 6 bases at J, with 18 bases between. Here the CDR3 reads CASNTNRAGNGYTF. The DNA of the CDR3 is TGTGCCAGCAACACTAACAGGGCAGGGAATGGCTACACCTTC. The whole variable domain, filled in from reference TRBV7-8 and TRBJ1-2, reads GAGVSQSPRYKVAKRGQDVALRCDPISGHVSLFWYQQALGQGPEFLTYFQNEAQLDKSGLPSDRFFAERPEGSVSTLKIQRTQQEDSAVYLCASNTNRAGNGYTFGSGTRLTVV.

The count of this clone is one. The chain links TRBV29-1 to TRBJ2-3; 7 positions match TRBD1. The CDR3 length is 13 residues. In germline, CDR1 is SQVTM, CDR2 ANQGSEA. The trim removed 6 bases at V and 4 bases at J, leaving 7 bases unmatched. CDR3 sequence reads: CSVDGQGADTQYF. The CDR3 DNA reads TGCAGCGTGGATGGGCAGGGGGCAGATACGCAGTATTTT.

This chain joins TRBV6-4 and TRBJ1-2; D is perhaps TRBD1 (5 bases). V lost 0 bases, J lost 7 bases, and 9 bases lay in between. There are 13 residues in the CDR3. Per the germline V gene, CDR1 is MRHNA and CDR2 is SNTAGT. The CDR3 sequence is CASSDSGGSGYTF. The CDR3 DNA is TGTGCCAGCAGTGACTCCGGGGGTTCTGGCTACACCTTC.

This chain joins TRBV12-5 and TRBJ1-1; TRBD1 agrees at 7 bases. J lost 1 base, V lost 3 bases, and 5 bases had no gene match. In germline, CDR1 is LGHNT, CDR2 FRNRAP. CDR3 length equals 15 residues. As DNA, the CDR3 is TGTGCTAGTGGTTTCCGGGGACAGACGAACACTGAAGCTTTCTTT. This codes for CASGFRGQTNTEAFF.

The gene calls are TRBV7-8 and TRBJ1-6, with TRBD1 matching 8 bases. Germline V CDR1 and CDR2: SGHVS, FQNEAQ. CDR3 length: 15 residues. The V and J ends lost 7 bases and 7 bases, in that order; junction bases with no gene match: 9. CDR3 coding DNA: TGTGCCAGCAACCCCCTGAGGACAGGGAATTCACCCCTCCACTTT. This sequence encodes CASNPLRTGNSPLHF.

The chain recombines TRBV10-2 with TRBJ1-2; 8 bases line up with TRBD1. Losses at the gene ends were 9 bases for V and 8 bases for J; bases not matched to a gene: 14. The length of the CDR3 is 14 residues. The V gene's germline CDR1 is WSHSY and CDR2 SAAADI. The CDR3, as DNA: TGCGCCAGTAGGGGGCAGGGGGCATTGTCCGGCTACACCTTC. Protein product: CASRGQGALSGYTF.